The 18 T cell receptor beta chains reported below all come from one sample, sequenced in a study of T cell responses to AZD1222 COVID-19 vaccine. The repertoire was sequenced with immunoSEQ multiplex PCR; TCRdb's copy has only in-frame clones and lacks some. The data hold hundreds of thousands of clones, with under 95% observed a single time. The material was peripheral blood, obtained on day 0 of MenACWY control vaccination. The source is an adult in good health.

The chain has TRBV7-3 and TRBJ1-6; D is perhaps TRBD1 (5 bases). Germline V gene sequence: CDR1 SGHTA, CDR2 FQGTGA. Trimming left V 0 bases short and J 10 bases short, with 13 bases between. This CDR3 spans 15 amino acids. The CDR3 here is CASSLTGEVYSPLHF. CDR3 sequence (DNA): TGTGCCAGCAGCTTAACGGGGGAGGTTTACTCACCCCTCCACTTT.

The chain recombines TRBV3-1 (or the pseudogene TRBV3-2) with TRBJ2-1; perhaps TRBD1 as D (6 bases). The CDR3 spans 14 residues. The V end was cut by 5 bases, the J end by 9 bases, with 17 bases between. The germline CDR1 and CDR2 sequences are LGHDT and YNNKEL (reference sequence). CDR3 bases: TGTGCCAGCAGCGTTCACAGGGAAGCCGGTGAGCAGTTCTTC. This gives the protein CASSVHREAGEQFF.

The CDR3 sequence: CASSKGVLYGYTF. For the CDR3, the DNA is TGTGCCAGTAGTAAGGGGGTCCTCTATGGCTACACCTTC. The chain carries TRBV19 and TRBJ1-2; perhaps TRBD1 as D (6 bases). Deletions cut 4 bases from V and 4 bases from J, with 10 bases between. The germline V gene encodes CDR1 LNHDA and CDR2 SQIVND (reference sequence). CDR3 length equals 13 residues.

In its sample, this clone was seen once. The rearrangement links TRBV19 to TRBJ2-6; weak D call: TRBD1 (5 bases). Germline V gene lookup returns CDR1 LNHDA and CDR2 SQIVND (reference sequence). The V gene lost 6 bases and the J gene lost 4 bases, with 10 bases spanning the gap. The CDR3 totals 14 residues. CDR3 loop: CASRTDTGANVLTF. CDR3 bases: TGTGCCAGTAGAACGGACACCGGGGCCAACGTCCTGACTTTC.

This sequence joins TRBV19 and TRBJ1-1; D possibly corresponds to TRBD1 (6 bases). CDR1 and CDR2 (germline): LNHDA, SQIVND (reference sequence). The CDR3 covers 15 residues. Trimming pared 7 bases from V and 1 base from J, leaving 16 bases between. The CDR3 protein is CASIPGVSKNTEAFF. CDR3 DNA: TGTGCCAGTATCCCAGGGGTGTCTAAGAACACTGAAGCTTTCTTT.

This chain joins TRBV6-1 and TRBJ2-3; D unresolved. Looked up from germline, CDR1 is MNHNS and CDR2 is SASEGT. The CDR3 loop spans 15 amino acids. Trimming left V 2 bases short and J 0 bases short, with 9 bases between. DNA of the CDR3: TGTGCCAGCAGTGAACTAGGATCTAGCACAGATACGCAGTATTTT. Its translation is CASSELGSSTDTQYF.

The V and J genes are TRBV28 and TRBJ2-3, with D perhaps assigned TRBD1 or TRBD2 (5 bases each). Germline lookup yields CDR1 MDHEN and CDR2 SYDVKM. Deletions cut 1 base from V and 2 bases from J, with 10 bases between. The CDR3 contains 15 residues. CDR3 DNA: TGTGCCAGCAGTTTATCAGGGACCTTCACAGATACGCAGTATTTT. Protein: CASSLSGTFTDTQYF.

Concerning this clone itself: The sample holds other DNA sequences that translate to the same CDR3. V and J are TRBV12-3 or TRBV12-4 and TRBJ1-5; D gene ambiguous. V was pared by 4 bases and J by 4 bases, with 8 bases between. CDR3 length equals 13 residues. Here the CDR3 DNA reads TGTGCCAGCAGTTCTAGGCTAAATCAGCCCCAGCATTTT. Translated, it gives CASSSRLNQPQHF.

The chain has TRBV6-5 and TRBJ1-2; the match to TRBD1 covers 7 bases. The CDR3 has 13 residues. Trimming at V came to 8 bases and at J to 3 bases, leaving 6 bases not matched to a gene. CDR1 and CDR2 from the germline V gene are MNHEY and SVGAGI. In DNA form, the CDR3 reads TGTGCCAGCTCGCGACAGGGCGACTATGGCTACACCTTC. This encodes CASSRQGDYGYTF.

The gene calls are TRBV2 and TRBJ1-1; D not resolved. Per germline, CDR1 SNHLY and CDR2 FYNNEI. With 7 bases removed from V and 8 bases from J, the gap between germline ends came to 17 bases. The CDR3 loop spans 13 amino acids. The CDR3 nucleotides read TGTGCCAGCACCAACCCCCTTTCAGCGGAAGCTTTCTTT. Protein: CASTNPLSAEAFF.

The chain has TRBV11-3 and TRBJ2-7; 7 nucleotides align to TRBD1. J gave up 7 bases and V 5 bases, and 8 bases lay outside the gene matches. Germline-derived CDR1 and CDR2 are SGHNT and YENEEA. The CDR3 sequence is 13 residues long. The CDR3 DNA is TGTGCCAGCAGCACATGGACAGGACGAGAGCAGTACTTC. It encodes CASSTWTGREQYF.

This CDR3 reads CASSVGPIGGVGYTF. The DNA for the CDR3 is TGTGCCAGCAGCGTAGGCCCCATCGGGGGCGTTGGCTACACCTTC. The V gene is TRBV9, the J gene TRBJ1-2; perhaps TRBD1 as D (6 bases). The V gene lost 0 bases and the J gene lost 7 bases, with 16 bases spanning the gap. CDR1 SGDLS and CDR2 YYNGEE come from the germline V gene. The CDR3 totals 15 residues.

The rearrangement links TRBV7-2 to TRBJ1-5, with D possibly matching TRBD1 (6 bases). Trimming shortened V by 10 bases and J by 2 bases, and 18 bases separated the two germline ends. CDR1 SGHTA and CDR2 FQGNSA come from the germline V gene. CDR3 length: 15 amino acids. The DNA of the CDR3 is TGTGCCACCAATGGGGGGGGGCTGGGCAATCAGCCCCAGCATTTT. Protein product: CATNGGGLGNQPQHF.

This clone was observed a single time. The chain has TRBV5-4 and TRBJ2-1; TRBD1 matches 7 bases. V gave up 0 bases and J gave up 8 bases; unmatched junction bases: 5. From germline, CDR1 is SGHNT and CDR2 YYREEE (reference sequence). CDR3 length: 14 amino acids. The CDR3 coding sequence is TGTGCCAGCAGCTTGGGGCAGGGGGAGTATGAGCAGTTCTTC. Translation gives CASSLGQGEYEQFF.

The V and J genes are TRBV2 and TRBJ1-5; no clear D gene. V was clipped by 6 bases and J by 0 bases, with 12 bases between them. The CDR3 covers 15 residues. From germline, CDR1 is SNHLY and CDR2 FYNNEI. CDR3: CASSGMRNSNQPQHF. CDR3 DNA sequence: TGTGCCAGCAGCGGGATGAGGAATAGCAATCAGCCCCAGCATTTT.

This clone was recorded only once. The V and J genes are TRBV6-5 and TRBJ2-1, with D unresolved. Per germline, CDR1 MNHEY and CDR2 SVGAGI. Trimming removed 6 bases at V and 2 bases at J, with 14 bases between. The CDR3 is 15 amino acids. The CDR3 protein is CASRRSAATYNEQFF. Here the CDR3 DNA reads TGTGCCAGCAGACGATCAGCTGCTACCTACAATGAGCAGTTCTTC.

This clone was counted between two and nine times. The gene calls are TRBV9 and TRBJ1-2; D is perhaps TRBD1 (5 bases). This CDR3 contains 14 residues. Deletions cut 4 bases from V and 5 bases from J, with 15 bases between. Germline V gene sequence: CDR1 SGDLS, CDR2 YYNGEE. CDR3 loop: CASSPRQGRYGYTF. The CDR3 bases are TGTGCCAGCAGCCCTCGGCAGGGTCGGTATGGCTACACCTTC.

The rearrangement links TRBV7-8 to TRBJ1-5; the match to TRBD1 covers 9 bases. Looked up from germline, CDR1 is SGHVS and CDR2 is FQNEAQ. The CDR3 runs 18 residues. With V trimmed by 1 base and J by 0 bases, 7 bases remained unmatched. As DNA, the CDR3 is TGTGCCAGCAGCTTAGTCTACAGGGGGCTTGGTAGCAATCAGCCCCAGCATTTT. The encoded protein is CASSLVYRGLGSNQPQHF. Full variable domain (remainder filled in from reference TRBV7-8 and TRBJ1-5): GAGVSQSPRYKVAKRGQDVALRCDPISGHVSLFWYQQALGQGPEFLTYFQNEAQLDKSGLPSDRFFAERPEGSVSTLKIQRTQQEDSAVYLCASSLVYRGLGSNQPQHFGDGTRLSIL.